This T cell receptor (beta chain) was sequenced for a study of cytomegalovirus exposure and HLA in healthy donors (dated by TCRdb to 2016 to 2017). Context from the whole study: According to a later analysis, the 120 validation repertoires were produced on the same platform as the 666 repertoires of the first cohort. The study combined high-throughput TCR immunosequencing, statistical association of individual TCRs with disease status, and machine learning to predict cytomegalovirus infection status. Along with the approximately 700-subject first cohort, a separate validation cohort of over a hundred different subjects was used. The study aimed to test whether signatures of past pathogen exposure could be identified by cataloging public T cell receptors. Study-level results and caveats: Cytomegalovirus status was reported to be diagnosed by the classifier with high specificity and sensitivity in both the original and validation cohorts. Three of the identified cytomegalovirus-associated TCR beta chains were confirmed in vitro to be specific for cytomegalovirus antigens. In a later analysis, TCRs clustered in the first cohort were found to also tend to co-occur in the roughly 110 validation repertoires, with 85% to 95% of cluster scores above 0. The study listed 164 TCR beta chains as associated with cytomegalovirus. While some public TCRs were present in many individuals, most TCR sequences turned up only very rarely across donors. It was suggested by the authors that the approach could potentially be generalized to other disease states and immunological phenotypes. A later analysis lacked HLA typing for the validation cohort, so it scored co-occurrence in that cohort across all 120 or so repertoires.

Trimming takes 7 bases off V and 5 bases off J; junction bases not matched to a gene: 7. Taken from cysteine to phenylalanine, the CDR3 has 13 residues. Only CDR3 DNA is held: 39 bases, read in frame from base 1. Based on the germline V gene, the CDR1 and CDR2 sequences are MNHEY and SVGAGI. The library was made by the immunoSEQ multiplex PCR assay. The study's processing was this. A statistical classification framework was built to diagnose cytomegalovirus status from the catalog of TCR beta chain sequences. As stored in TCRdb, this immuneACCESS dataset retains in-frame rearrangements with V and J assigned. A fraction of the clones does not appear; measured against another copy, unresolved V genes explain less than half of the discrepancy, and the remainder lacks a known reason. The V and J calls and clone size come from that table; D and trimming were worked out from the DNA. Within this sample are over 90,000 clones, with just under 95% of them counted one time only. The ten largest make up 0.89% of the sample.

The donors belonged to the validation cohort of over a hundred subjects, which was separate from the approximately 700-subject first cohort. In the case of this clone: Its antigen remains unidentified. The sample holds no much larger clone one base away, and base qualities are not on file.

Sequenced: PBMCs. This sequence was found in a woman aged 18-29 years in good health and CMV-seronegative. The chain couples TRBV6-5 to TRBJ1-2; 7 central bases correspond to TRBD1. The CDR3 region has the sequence CASTPTGTYGYTF. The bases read TGTGCCAGCACTCCGACAGGGACTTATGGCTACACCTTC.